The table lists the clone carrying this T cell receptor (beta chain) with a few counts. Its antigen is not known. Under the authors' procedure: From ImmunoSEQ came sequences covering only the junction and carrying no quality scores, so filtering differed. Method: immunoSEQ multiplex PCR; TCRdb's copy keeps in-frame clones and lacks some. V and J calls and clone size are copied from that table; D and trimming were computed from the DNA. Counted here are a few million clones, approximately 92% occurring once; the ten biggest clones make up approximately 1.6%. The naive CD8 subset, CD45RO-negative cells positively selected for CCR7, excluded terminally differentiated effector memory CD45RA+ cells. The data derive from a study of shared clonotypes between healthy human individuals. Points from the study as a whole: Generation of non-shared clonotypes was less probable than generation of clonotypes shared by all four donors.

Trimming stripped 0 bases from V and 0 bases from J, with 6 bases between. Germline V gene lookup returns CDR1 SGHDT and CDR2 YYEEEE. The CDR3 is 14 residues long. The sample was naive CD8+ T cells from PBMCs. V gene TRBV5-6 combines with J gene TRBJ1-1; no clear D gene. The TCR comes from a man younger than 35 in good health. Some clones in this sample may be carry-over from other donors' samples. The CDR3 bases are TGTGCCAGCAGCTTGGTAGGGTTGAACACTGAAGCTTTCTTT. Encoded protein: CASSLVGLNTEAFF.